This passage covers 17 T cell receptor beta chains from one sample sequenced in a study of spatial heterogeneity in lung cancer. One entry per CDR3 protein results from TCRdb running MiXCR on the 5' RACE reads. The data show 30,000 to 45,000 distinct CDR3 sequences, approximately 5.2% seen once. The sample's time point: sample taken at primary tumor resection. Unsorted whole RNA of tumor, nontumor lung or frozen PBMC was sequenced. Sequenced here: PBMCs, sampled at surgery. These receptors were collected from a female donor with early-stage non-small cell lung cancer.

This chain joins TRBV5-6 and TRBJ2-1, with 11 bases that match TRBD2. CDR3 length equals 19 residues. Trimming at V came to 7 bases and at J to 5 bases, leaving 20 bases not matched to a gene. CDR1 and CDR2 from the germline V gene are SGHDT and YYEEEE. The CDR3: CASSKGLADRTASHNEQFF. Written as DNA, the CDR3 is TGTGCCAGCTCGAAGGGACTAGCGGACCGTACCGCTTCCCACAATGAGCAGTTCTTC. The full variable domain, rest sourced from reference TRBV5-6 and TRBJ2-1, is DAGVTQSPTHLIKTRGQQVTLRCSPKSGHDTVSWYQQALGQGPQFIFQYYEEEERQRGNFPDRFSGHQFPNYSSELNVNALLLGDSALYLCASSKGLADRTASHNEQFFGPGTRLTVL.

The rearrangement joins TRBV27 to TRBJ2-7, with 9 nucleotides matching TRBD1. Trimming took 5 bases from V and 6 from J; bases not matched to a gene: 8. CDR1 MNHEY and CDR2 SMNVEV come from the germline V gene (reference sequence). The CDR3 totals 14 residues. Here the CDR3 reads CASSPFTGGTEQYF. CDR3 DNA sequence: TGTGCCAGCAGTCCTTTCACAGGGGGCACCGAGCAGTACTTC.

This clonotype occurred many times. The chain is built from TRBV5-1 and TRBJ1-2; possible D gene TRBD1, 5 bases. The V end was cut by 4 bases, the J end by 1 base, with 14 bases between. This CDR3 is built from 15 residues. Germline loops: CDR1 SGHRS, CDR2 YFSETQ. The CDR3 loop reads CASSPHGDDNYGYTF. CDR3 DNA: TGCGCCAGCAGCCCCCACGGGGACGATAACTATGGCTACACCTTC.

This clonotype was seen ten or more times. The rearrangement joins TRBV6-5 to TRBJ2-4; possibly TRBD2 for D (6 bases). Germline values: CDR1 MNHEY, CDR2 SVGAGI. Deletions cut 4 bases from V and 7 bases from J, with 11 bases between. The CDR3 runs to 13 residues. As DNA, the CDR3 is TGTGCCAGCAGTTTGGGGAGGCGGAACATTCAGTACTTC. It yields the protein CASSLGRRNIQYF.

This clonotype was recorded at least ten times. The J gene is TRBJ1-3, the V gene TRBV5-1, with TRBD1 matching over 8 bases. V was pared by 0 bases and J by 4 bases, with 3 bases of the junction left unmatched. Per the germline V gene, CDR1 is SGHRS and CDR2 is YFSETQ. The CDR3 loop spans 15 amino acids. CDR3 DNA: TGCGCCAGCAGCTTGGGGACAGGGACCGGAAACACCATATATTTT. Translating it yields CASSLGTGTGNTIYF.

Ten or more counts support this clonotype. This chain joins TRBV7-8 and TRBJ2-3; D ambiguous. The CDR3 totals 14 residues. Trimming removed 1 base from V and 2 bases from J, with 7 bases in between. The germline CDR1 and CDR2 sequences are SGHVS and FQNEAQ. In nucleotides, the CDR3 is TGTGCCAGCAGCTTAGAACTGTACACAGATACGCAGTATTTT. This encodes CASSLELYTDTQYF.

This clonotype turned up a few times. The chain carries TRBV2 and TRBJ2-3, with 8 positions matching TRBD2. V shed 1 base, J shed 5 bases, and the junction held 14 bases outside the gene matches. The CDR3 is 18 amino acids. Germline V gene data show CDR1 as SNHLY and CDR2 as FYNNEI. The CDR3 region is CASSEEVAGGSEGDTQYF. Written as DNA, the CDR3 is TGTGCCAGCAGTGAAGAGGTGGCGGGAGGCTCAGAGGGAGATACGCAGTATTTT.

The sample holds a few counts of this clonotype. The chain joins TRBV2 to TRBJ2-7, with D perhaps TRBD1 (6 bases). The CDR3 contains 14 residues. CDR1 is SNHLY and CDR2 is FYNNEI in the germline V gene. V gave up 8 bases and J gave up 9 bases, with 23 bases separating them. CDR3 region: CASLGPRSGARQYF. CDR3 in DNA: TGTGCCAGCCTCGGACCCCGGTCAGGGGCGCGGCAGTACTTC. Using reference TRBV2 and TRBJ2-7 for the parts outside the CDR3, the full variable domain is EPEVTQTPSHQVTQMGQEVILRCVPISNHLYFYWYRQILGQKVEFLVSFYNNEISEKSEIFDDQFSVERPDGSNFTLKIRSTKLEDSAMYFCASLGPRSGARQYFGPGTRLTVT.

This clonotype has only a few counts. The J gene is TRBJ2-3, the V gene TRBV11-2; 9 bases match TRBD1. Per the germline V gene, CDR1 is SGHAT and CDR2 is FQNNGV. V gave up 5 bases and J gave up 3 bases; unmatched junction bases: 12. The CDR3 contains 17 residues. The CDR3 DNA is TGTGCCAGCAGCCGTACCATAGCCGGGACAGGGACAGATACGCAGTATTTT. It specifies CASSRTIAGTGTDTQYF.

The chain employs TRBV28 and TRBJ1-1, with no clear D. Trimming left V 4 bases short and J 4 bases short, with 10 bases between. CDR3 length equals 13 residues. Germline loops: CDR1 MDHEN, CDR2 SYDVKM. The CDR3 coding sequence is TGTGCCAGCAGTTATACTGCGGGCACTGAAGCTTTCTTT. Protein product: CASSYTAGTEAFF.

This clonotype was seen ten or more times. J is TRBJ2-7 and V is TRBV2; D gene ambiguous. CDR3 length: 11 amino acids. CDR1 SNHLY and CDR2 FYNNEI come from the germline V gene. V lost 7 bases to trimming and J lost 0 bases, with 4 bases between them. In DNA form, the CDR3 reads TGTGCCAGCATGTACTCCTACGAGCAGTACTTC. It yields the protein CASMYSYEQYF.

The chain employs TRBV7-2 and TRBJ2-7; no reliable D call. The CDR3 loop spans 15 amino acids. With 1 base removed from V and 3 bases from J, the gap between germline ends came to 13 bases. Germline V gene sequence: CDR1 SGHTA, CDR2 FQGNSA. The CDR3 protein is CASSLDRESNYEQYF. For the CDR3, the DNA is TGTGCCAGCAGCTTAGATAGAGAAAGTAACTACGAGCAGTACTTC.

There are many counts of this clonotype. The chain is built from TRBV19 and TRBJ2-3, with no clear D. The CDR3 totals 13 residues. Germline V gene lookup returns CDR1 LNHDA and CDR2 SQIVND (reference sequence). Trimming shortened V by 6 bases and J by 0 bases, and 7 bases separated the two germline ends. CDR3 sequence: CASRGISTDTQYF. The CDR3 DNA sequence: TGTGCCAGTAGGGGAATTAGCACAGATACGCAGTATTTT.

This clonotype was observed a handful of times. A much larger clone is a single base away; this may be a read error. V is TRBV28 and J is TRBJ2-7; D may be TRBD2 (7 bases). The CDR3 extends over 15 amino acids. The germline gives CDR1 MDHEN, CDR2 SYDVKM. CDR3 DNA sequence: TGTGCCAGCAGCCCGGGGGCATCCAGGGACTACCAGCAGTACTTC. It codes for CASSPGASRDYQQYF.

This clonotype was observed at least ten times. V is TRBV3-1 and J is TRBJ1-6; tentative D call: TRBD1 (5 bases). The germline V gene has CDR1 LGHDT and CDR2 YNNKEL (reference sequence). V lost 2 bases and J lost 7, with 9 bases in between. This CDR3 region has 14 residues. The CDR3 spells CASSQSRGNSPLHF. In nucleotides, the CDR3 is TGTGCCAGCAGCCAATCGAGGGGAAATTCACCCCTCCACTTT.

Many counts were recorded for this clonotype. V is TRBV7-6 and J is TRBJ2-6; D tentatively fits TRBD1 or TRBD2 (6 bases each). Trimming removed 3 bases at V and 0 bases at J, with 15 bases between. The CDR3 spans 18 residues. CDR1 is SGHVS, CDR2 FNYEAQ, per germline. The CDR3 here is CASSFGGPSSSGANVLTF. As DNA, the CDR3 is TGTGCCAGCAGCTTTGGGGGGCCCTCGAGCTCTGGGGCCAACGTCCTGACTTTC.

Ten or more counts support this clonotype. This chain uses TRBV7-2 with TRBJ2-7; D uncertain. CDR3 length: 14 amino acids. Germline CDR1 SGHTA, CDR2 FQGNSA. Trimming removed 6 bases from V and 1 base from J, with 13 bases in between. The CDR3 DNA follows: TGTGCCAGCAGACCGGGCGGCAGTTCCTACGAGCAGTACTTC. It translates to CASRPGGSSYEQYF. Full variable domain (missing parts from reference TRBV7-2 and TRBJ2-7): GAGVSQSPSNKVTEKGKDVELRCDPISGHTALYWYRQSLGQGLEFLIYFQGNSAPDKSGLPSDRFSAERTGGSVSTLTIQRTQQEDSAVYLCASRPGGSSYEQYFGPGTRLTVT.